The T cell receptor beta chain described here comes from a study of cytomegalovirus exposure and HLA in healthy donors (dated by TCRdb to the late 2010s). Study-level background: An earlier analysis of roughly 500 of the donors reported over 250 Gb of sequence data and 117 million unique TCR beta sequences obtained from some 200 million T cells. An early release that covered about 600 HLA-typed donors contained approximately 290 gigabases of sequencing data and 80 million or so unique TCR sequences. Of the roughly 400 genotyped donors, less than 85% were placed in the genetic ancestry cluster associated with self-reported Caucasian donors. The study aimed to test whether signatures of past pathogen exposure could be identified by cataloging public T cell receptors. The T cell repertoires of under 750 subjects were profiled by immunosequencing and related to cytomegalovirus serostatus. Besides the first cohort of around 700 subjects, a separate validation cohort made up of 90 to 150 different subjects was used. To predict cytomegalovirus infection status, the study brought together high-throughput TCR immunosequencing, statistical association of individual TCRs with disease status, and machine learning. A later analysis re-analyzed previously published TCR beta repertoires from several hundred donors and added high-resolution HLA genotyping to study TCR occurrence patterns. Rather than drawing on any new phenotypic data, the later analysis identified candidate immune exposures from TCR beta sequences and the way those sequences occurred across donors. An earlier analysis of roughly 600 of the donors used high-throughput TCR beta sequencing to judge whether each TCR beta V gene segment behaved as functional or pseudogenic. Donor age, sex, ethnicity and CMV serostatus were compiled alongside the repertoire data. Genome-wide SNP genotypes for about three fifths of the roughly 700 donors were used in a later genetic analysis, which treated that subset as a discovery cohort. Every repertoire in the discovery cohort had been generated on one and the same sequencing platform. Both class I and class II loci were covered by HLA typing, at four-digit resolution. The number of donors typed differed by locus, with roughly 629-640 for A, B, C, DRB1 and DQB1, 522 for DQA1, about 610 for DPA1, and around 460 for DPB1. A few DR-DQ haplotypes were treated as single units for association and clustering because of strong linkage in the cohort. Across 398 genotyped donors of the cohort, an average of roughly 200,000 unique TCR beta nucleotide sequences per donor were sequenced, and roughly a sixth of those sequences were non-productive. Results the study describes overall, beyond this receptor: The study listed approximately 160 TCR beta chains as associated with cytomegalovirus. A later analysis reported that several top co-occurrence clusters appeared linked to parvovirus B19, influenza, CMV and Epstein-Barr virus. Sequencing depth was assumed to be roughly uniform across donors in the presence/absence analyses, though that assumption may not hold. A cluster of highly shared sequence variants was judged likely to be a technical artifact of the sequencing pipeline. The authors suggested that the approach could potentially be generalized to other disease states and immunological phenotypes. At a false discovery rate of 0.05, a later analysis linked under 20,000 TCR beta sequences to specific HLA alleles. Most TCR sequences were observed very rarely across donors, whereas some public TCRs were present in many individuals. A later genetic analysis associated a missense DCLRE1C variant with V-gene and J-gene trimming of TCR beta chains, and an independent cohort replicated the association. Linkage disequilibrium might explain the correlated functional status among segregating V segments, but an unknown experimental factor could not be excluded. A further reported finding was that TCR beta sequences accurately predicted the HLA-A and HLA-B alleles for most subjects in the first cohort. For the cohort, immune exposure information was limited to CMV serostatus. In an earlier analysis of some 540 of the donors, most TCR beta V segments appeared in productive rearrangements about 87% or about 30% of the time, broadly matching IMGT annotations. In a later analysis, HLA-associated TCR beta chains showed more clonal expansion and lower generation probabilities than non-associated chains that were equally common. Because the 87-base-pair reads could not distinguish some IMGT-functional V segments, including TRBV6-2 and TRBV6-3, those segments were excluded. In this cohort, only TCR beta chains were sequenced, and detectable features were limited by the absence of alpha or paired-chain data. The classifier was reported to diagnose cytomegalovirus status with high specificity and sensitivity in both the original cohort and the validation cohort. In a later analysis, most CMV-associated TCR beta chains were found to appear HLA-restricted, with HLA associations seemingly driven largely by CMV exposure. Compared with the 666-donor mean, donors in an Asian-associated ancestry cluster had fewer N-insertions in productive TCRs, according to a later genetic analysis. When HLA alleles, especially DR and DQ, strongly co-occurred, TCR associations were difficult to assign to individual alleles. In vitro tests confirmed that a few of the cytomegalovirus-associated TCR beta chains recognize cytomegalovirus antigens. Because some donors lacked HLA typing at each locus, the association tests relied only on the typed subset. The earlier analysis of almost 600 of the donors excluded 15 to 20 rarely observed V segments, including chromosome 9 orphons, because counts were too low. In a later analysis, TCR association rates were found to vary across HLA loci, with the most associated TCRs seen for DRB1 alleles and the fewest for HLA-C alleles.

The method behind the library was the immunoSEQ multiplex PCR assay. A mixture of 60 forward primers for TCR Vbeta segments and 13 reverse primers for TCR Jbeta segments was used in the multiplex PCR. The CDR3 region of rearranged TCR beta genes was amplified from genomic DNA by a multiplex PCR assay. The amplified TCR beta libraries were sequenced on the Illumina HiSeq System as 87-base-pair reads. Concerning the study's data processing: A later analysis tallied tens of millions of unique TCR beta chains across the 666 repertoires, and some 10 million of those chains were shared by two or more donors. Raw reads were error-corrected and collapsed into unique sequences with a nearest-neighbor algorithm that merged closely related sequences to remove PCR and sequencing errors. CDR3 sequences were aligned to IMGT reference sequences to assign V, D and J gene segments. Each retained sequence needed at least a six-nucleotide match to both a V gene segment and a J gene segment. Rearrangements were called productive when the CDR3 lacked stop codons and stayed in frame with V and J; all others were non-productive. Following IMGT convention, CDR3 was defined as the stretch from the second conserved V-encoded cysteine up to the conserved J-encoded phenylalanine. Sequences without an unambiguous match to a single V gene segment were excluded from the earlier analysis of about 600 of the donors. In an earlier analysis of 587 of the donors, a V segment was called functional when productive rearrangements were above 56.7%, and segregating when the standard deviation between donors exceeded 5%. A statistical classification framework was developed to diagnose cytomegalovirus status using the catalog of TCR beta chain sequences. A later analysis assigned V and J genes by comparing TCR nucleotide sequences with IMGT/GENE-DB human TR gene sequences. The TCRdist pipeline was used in a later analysis to assign CDR3 sequences and most-parsimonious VDJ recombination scenarios. A later analysis defined each TCR beta chain by its CDR3 amino acid sequence plus V-gene family, and excluded reads lacking a unique V-gene family. As a way to deal with suspected cross-contamination and a sequencing artifact, a later analysis dropped hundreds of nucleotide sequences that were highly shared and had low generation probability. For each public chain, a later analysis derived a clonal expansion index from normalized ranks of inferred template counts within each repertoire. In a later analysis, generation probabilities were computed using a VDJ recombination model fitted to out-of-frame rearrangements, and the results were checked against IGoR. Hypergeometric tests were used in a later analysis to score TCR-TCR, TCR-HLA and TCR-CMV co-occurrence, with a repertoire-size bias correction applied to the TCR pairs. False discovery rates were estimated in a later analysis by permuting HLA or CMV assignments 20 times. In a later analysis, co-occurring TCRs were grouped with DBSCAN, and TCRdist sequence similarity was added when clustering was performed within HLA-allele-positive subsets. Repertoires with fewer than 30,000 or more than 120,000 public chains, plus five repertoires with anomalous nucleotide sharing, were excluded from co-occurrence clustering. Held by TCRdb, this immuneACCESS table contains in-frame sequences only and omits some clones. Under half of the omission traces to an unresolved V gene where checked; the cause of the rest is unknown. The V and J calls and clone size come from that table; D and trimming were worked out from the DNA. The sample has around 140,000 clones on record, over 60% of them singletons. The leading ten clones occupy around 1.5% of the sample.

Comments on this clone: Its antigen has not been determined. The sample holds no much larger clone one base away, and base qualities are not on file.

In the germline V gene, CDR1 corresponds to SGDLS and CDR2 to YYNGEE. Counted from cysteine to phenylalanine, this CDR3 has 16 amino acids. The kept DNA is CDR3 alone, 48 bases in frame from the first base. V and J lose 0 bases and 1 base, and a span of 13 bases separates them. The cohort comprised around 690 healthy bone marrow donors. All cohort members were sampled while nominally healthy, although unrecorded immune exposures were likely present. The donor was CMV seronegative and was included in the group of 352 seronegative cohort members. Each donor provided a peripheral blood sample, and peripheral blood mononuclear cells were used for TCR beta sequencing. Genomic DNA was extracted from the blood cell samples with the Qiagen DNeasy Blood Extraction Kit.

The sequence was collected from a female donor in good health and CMV-seronegative. The sample comprised PBMCs. The chain was built from TRBV9 and TRBJ1-1; the D gene is perhaps TRBD1, from 5 matching bases. The sequenced DNA is TGTGCCAGCAGCGTAGACATGCAAACAGGGAACACTGAAGCTTTCTTT. This translates into CASSVDMQTGNTEAFF. Where the CDR3 stops, the reference TRBV9 and TRBJ1-1 genes take over; the full variable domain is DSGVTQTPKHLITATGQRVTLRCSPRSGDLSVYWYQQSLDQGLQFLIQYYNGEERAKGNILERFSAQQFPDLHSELNLSSLELGDSALYFCASSVDMQTGNTEAFFGQGTRLTVV.